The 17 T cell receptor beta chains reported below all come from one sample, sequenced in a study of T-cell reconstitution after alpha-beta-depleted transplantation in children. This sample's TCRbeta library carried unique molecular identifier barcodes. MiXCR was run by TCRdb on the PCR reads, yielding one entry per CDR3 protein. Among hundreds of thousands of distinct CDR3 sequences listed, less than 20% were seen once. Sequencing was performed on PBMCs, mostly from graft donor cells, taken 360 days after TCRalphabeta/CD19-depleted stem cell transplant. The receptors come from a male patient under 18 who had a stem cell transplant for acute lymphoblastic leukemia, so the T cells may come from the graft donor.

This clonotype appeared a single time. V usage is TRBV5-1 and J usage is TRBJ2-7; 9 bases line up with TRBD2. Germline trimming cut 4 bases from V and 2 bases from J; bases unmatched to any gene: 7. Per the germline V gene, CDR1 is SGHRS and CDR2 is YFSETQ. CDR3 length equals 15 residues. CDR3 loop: CASSPGLARAYEQYF. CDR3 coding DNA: TGCGCCAGCAGCCCCGGACTAGCGCGAGCCTACGAGCAGTACTTC.

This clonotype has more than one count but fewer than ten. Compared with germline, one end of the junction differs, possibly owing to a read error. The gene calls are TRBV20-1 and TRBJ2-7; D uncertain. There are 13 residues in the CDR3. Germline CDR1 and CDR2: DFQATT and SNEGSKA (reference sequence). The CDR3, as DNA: TGCAGTGCTAGAGTAAAACCTTCCTTCGAGCAGTACTTC. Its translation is CSARVKPSFEQYF.

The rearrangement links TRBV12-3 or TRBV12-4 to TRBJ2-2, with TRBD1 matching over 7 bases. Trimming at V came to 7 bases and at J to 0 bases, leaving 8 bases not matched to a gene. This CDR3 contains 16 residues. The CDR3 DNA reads TGTGCCAGCACCCTACCGGGACAGCCGAACACCGGGGAGCTGTTTTTT. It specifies CASTLPGQPNTGELFF.

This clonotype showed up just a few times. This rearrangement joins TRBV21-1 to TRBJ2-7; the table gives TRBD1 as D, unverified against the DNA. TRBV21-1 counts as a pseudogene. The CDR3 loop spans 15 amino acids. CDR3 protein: CASRYSGQNGHEQYF. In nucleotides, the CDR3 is TGTGCCAGCCGCTACTCGGGACAGAATGGACACGAGCAGTACTTC.

The CDR3 is CSAKGGPANYGYTF. The CDR3 nucleotides read TGCAGTGCTAAGGGGGGCCCAGCTAACTATGGCTACACCTTC. V and J are TRBV20-1 and TRBJ1-2, with D possibly TRBD1 on 6 matching bases. The CDR3 is made up of 14 amino acids. Deletions cut 4 bases from V and 0 bases from J, with 12 bases between. CDR1 and CDR2 from the germline V gene are DFQATT and SNEGSKA (reference sequence).

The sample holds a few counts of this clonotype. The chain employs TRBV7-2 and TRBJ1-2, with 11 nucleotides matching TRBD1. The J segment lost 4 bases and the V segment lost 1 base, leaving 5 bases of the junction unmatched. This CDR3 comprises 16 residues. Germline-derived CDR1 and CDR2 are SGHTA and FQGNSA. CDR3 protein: CASSLVRTGGSYGYTF. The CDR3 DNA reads TGTGCCAGCAGCTTAGTTCGGACAGGGGGCTCCTATGGCTACACCTTC.

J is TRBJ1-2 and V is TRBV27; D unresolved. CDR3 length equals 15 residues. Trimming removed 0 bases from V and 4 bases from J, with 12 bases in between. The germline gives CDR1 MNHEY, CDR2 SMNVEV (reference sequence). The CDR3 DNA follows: TGTGCCAGCAGTTTATCGGCAGCCCTCGTCTATGGCTACACCTTC. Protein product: CASSLSAALVYGYTF.

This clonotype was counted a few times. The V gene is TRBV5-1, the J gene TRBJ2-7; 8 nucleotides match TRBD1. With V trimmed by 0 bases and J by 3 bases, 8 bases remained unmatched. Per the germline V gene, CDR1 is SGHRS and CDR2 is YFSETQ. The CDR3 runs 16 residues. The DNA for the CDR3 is TGCGCCAGCAGCTTGGTCCAGGGGGCTGGGGGCTACGAGCAGTACTTC. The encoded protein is CASSLVQGAGGYEQYF.

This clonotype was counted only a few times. The CDR3 bases are TGTGCCAGCAGGCCCGCAGGCTTCGCTTCACCCCTCCACTTT. Its translation is CASRPAGFASPLHF. The chain links TRBV6-1 to TRBJ1-6; D is uncertain. This CDR3 has 14 amino acids. The V gene lost 6 bases and the J gene lost 9 bases, with 15 bases spanning the gap. Germline assignment: CDR1 MNHNS and CDR2 SASEGT.

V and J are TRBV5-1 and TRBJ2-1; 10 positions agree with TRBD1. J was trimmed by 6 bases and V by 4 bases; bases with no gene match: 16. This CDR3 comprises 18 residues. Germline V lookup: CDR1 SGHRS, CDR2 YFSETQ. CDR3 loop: CASSKHGTGAIKSNEQFF. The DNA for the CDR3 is TGCGCCAGCAGCAAGCACGGGACAGGGGCTATAAAATCCAATGAGCAGTTCTTC.

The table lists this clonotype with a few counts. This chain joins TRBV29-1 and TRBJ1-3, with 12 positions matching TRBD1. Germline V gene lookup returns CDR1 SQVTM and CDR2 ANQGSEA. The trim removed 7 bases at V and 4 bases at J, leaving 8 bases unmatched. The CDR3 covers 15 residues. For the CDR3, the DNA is TGCAGCGCCCGTGGGGACAGGGGGCCAGGAAACACCATATATTTT. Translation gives CSARGDRGPGNTIYF.

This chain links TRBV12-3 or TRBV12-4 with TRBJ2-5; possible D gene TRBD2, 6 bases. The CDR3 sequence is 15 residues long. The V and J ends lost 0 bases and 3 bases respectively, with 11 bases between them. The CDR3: CASSLALPGEETQYF. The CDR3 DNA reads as TGTGCCAGCAGTTTAGCGTTACCGGGAGAAGAGACCCAGTACTTC.

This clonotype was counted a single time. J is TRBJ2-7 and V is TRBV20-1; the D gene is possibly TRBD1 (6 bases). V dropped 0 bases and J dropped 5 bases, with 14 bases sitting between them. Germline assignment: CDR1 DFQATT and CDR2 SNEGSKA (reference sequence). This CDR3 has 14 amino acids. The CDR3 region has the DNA TGCAGTGCTAGAGAGGGGGTTGAGGGGGACGAGCAGTACTTC. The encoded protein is CSAREGVEGDEQYF.

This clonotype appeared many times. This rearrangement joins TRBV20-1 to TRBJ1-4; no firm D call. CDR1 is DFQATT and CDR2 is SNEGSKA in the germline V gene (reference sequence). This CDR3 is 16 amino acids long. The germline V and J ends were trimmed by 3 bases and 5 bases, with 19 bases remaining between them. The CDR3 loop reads CSASIRQKKGNEKLFF. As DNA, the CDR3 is TGCAGTGCTAGTATAAGGCAGAAGAAAGGCAATGAAAAACTGTTTTTT.

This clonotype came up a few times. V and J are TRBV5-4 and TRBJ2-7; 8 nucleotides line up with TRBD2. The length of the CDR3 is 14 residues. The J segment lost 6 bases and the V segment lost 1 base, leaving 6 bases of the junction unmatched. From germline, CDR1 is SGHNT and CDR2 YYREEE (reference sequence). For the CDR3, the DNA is TGTGCCAGCAGCTTGAGCTCTAGCGGGCTCGAGCAGTACTTC. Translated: CASSLSSSGLEQYF.

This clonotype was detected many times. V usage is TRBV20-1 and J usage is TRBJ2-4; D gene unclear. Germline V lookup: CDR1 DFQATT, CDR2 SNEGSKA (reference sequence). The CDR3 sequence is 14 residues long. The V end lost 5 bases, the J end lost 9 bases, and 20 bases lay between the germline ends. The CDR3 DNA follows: TGCAGTGCTCCCACATCCTTCGGCAGTCGCATTCAGTACTTC. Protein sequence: CSAPTSFGSRIQYF.

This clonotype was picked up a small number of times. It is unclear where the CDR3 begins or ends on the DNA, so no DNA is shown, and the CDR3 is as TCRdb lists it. The CDR3 protein is CASSSTLGRPSGNTIYF. V is TRBV5-6 and J is TRBJ1-3. CDR1 is SGHDT and CDR2 is YYEEEE in the germline V gene. Including both end residues, the CDR3 is 17 amino acids long.